The rows below give T cell receptor beta chains drawn from one sample of a study of blood T cell repertoires in COVID-19. TCRdb's copy holds only in-frame clones and misses some; the assay was immunoSEQ multiplex PCR. The repertoire holds 53,000 or so clones, with 85% to 95% as singletons. The specimen was peripheral blood. The receptors stem from a human donor in a cohort sampled during active COVID-19. Both conserved end residues are part of each CDR3. D genes are given only for firm matches. Only some rows state a clone size, as once, few, many or a class for expanded clones.

clone size: -; V gene: TRBV7-8; D gene: -; J gene: TRBJ1-2; CDR3 DNA: TGTGCCAGCACCGTCTCGGGACATCGCTACACCTTC; CDR3 protein: CASTVSGHRYTF
clone size: -; V gene: TRBV2; D gene: TRBD1; J gene: TRBJ1-5; CDR3 DNA: TGTGCCAGCAGTGAATGGACAGGGCGGAGTCAGCCCCAGCATTTT; CDR3 protein: CASSEWTGRSQPQHF
clone size: -; V gene: TRBV7-2; D gene: -; J gene: TRBJ2-3; CDR3 DNA: TGTGCCAGCAGCTTAGGAGGGCCCAAGGTGGATACGCAGTATTTT; CDR3 protein: CASSLGGPKVDTQYF
clone size: once; V gene: TRBV5-1; D gene: -; J gene: TRBJ2-6; CDR3 DNA: TGCGCCAGCAGCCACAGGGCTTCTGGGGCCAACGTCCTGACTTTC; CDR3 protein: CASSHRASGANVLTF
clone size: -; V gene: TRBV5-8; D gene: TRBD1; J gene: TRBJ1-1; CDR3 DNA: TGTGCCAGCAGCCCAGGGGGATGGGAAGCTTTCTTT; CDR3 protein: CASSPGGWEAFF
clone size: -; V gene: TRBV2; D gene: -; J gene: TRBJ1-1; CDR3 DNA: TGTGCCAGCAGTGAGGTAGGGGTGAACACTGAAGCTTTCTTT; CDR3 protein: CASSEVGVNTEAFF
clone size: -; V gene: TRBV5-1; D gene: -; J gene: TRBJ2-1; CDR3 DNA: TGCGCCAGCAGCTTGGCTGATGAGCAGTTCTTC; CDR3 protein: CASSLADEQFF
clone size: -; V gene: TRBV7-2; D gene: -; J gene: TRBJ2-2; CDR3 DNA: TGTGCCAGCAGCTTAGGAGCTACCACCGGGGAGCTGTTTTTT; CDR3 protein: CASSLGATTGELFF
clone size: -; V gene: TRBV25-1; D gene: TRBD2; J gene: TRBJ2-7; CDR3 DNA: TGTGCCAGCAGTGACCCCGGGACTAGCGGGAGAGGAGCCGAGCAGTACTTC; CDR3 protein: CASSDPGTSGRGAEQYF
clone size: -; V gene: TRBV11-2; D gene: -; J gene: TRBJ2-1; CDR3 DNA: TGTGCCAGCAGCTCACCAATCGACCTACAGGGCCCCAATGAGCAGTTCTTC; CDR3 protein: CASSSPIDLQGPNEQFF
clone size: -; V gene: TRBV12-3/TRBV12-4; D gene: -; J gene: TRBJ1-1; CDR3 DNA: TGTGCCAGCAGTCTTGGTCGGGGGACTGAAGCTTTCTTT; CDR3 protein: CASSLGRGTEAFF
clone size: -; V gene: TRBV29-1; D gene: TRBD1; J gene: TRBJ1-5; CDR3 DNA: TGCAGCGCTCGGACAGGGACGAATCAGCCCCAGCATTTT; CDR3 protein: CSARTGTNQPQHF
clone size: -; V gene: TRBV4-2; D gene: TRBD2; J gene: TRBJ2-1; CDR3 DNA: TGTGCCAGCAGCCATGGGGGACTAGCGGGATTCTCCTACAATGAGCAGTTCTTC; CDR3 protein: CASSHGGLAGFSYNEQFF
clone size: -; V gene: TRBV7-6; D gene: TRBD2; J gene: TRBJ2-1; CDR3 DNA: TGTGCCAGCAGCTTAGGGTCGGGGGGACCTCCTAATGAGCAGTTCTTC; CDR3 protein: CASSLGSGGPPNEQFF
clone size: -; V gene: TRBV27; D gene: -; J gene: TRBJ2-5; CDR3 DNA: TGTGCCAGCAGTTCCGCAGGGCTGGGGTCGGCCCAGTACTTC; CDR3 protein: CASSSAGLGSAQYF
clone size: -; V gene: TRBV4-1; D gene: TRBD2; J gene: TRBJ2-1; CDR3 DNA: TGCGCCAGCAGCCAAGAGAGTCTTCGGACTAGCGGATACAATGAGCAGTTCTTC; CDR3 protein: CASSQESLRTSGYNEQFF
clone size: -; V gene: TRBV4-1; D gene: -; J gene: TRBJ2-5; CDR3 DNA: TGCGCCAGCAGCCAAGAAGATTTAAGAGGCCTGACCCAAGAGACCCAGTACTTC; CDR3 protein: CASSQEDLRGLTQETQYF
clone size: -; V gene: TRBV12-3/TRBV12-4; D gene: TRBD1; J gene: TRBJ1-5; CDR3 DNA: TGTGCCAGCAGCCAGACAGGGGTACAGCCCCAGCATTTT; CDR3 protein: CASSQTGVQPQHF
clone size: -; V gene: TRBV7-9; D gene: TRBD2; J gene: TRBJ2-1; CDR3 DNA: TGTGCCAGCAGCTCCGGACTAGCGGACCACAATGAGCAGTTCTTC; CDR3 protein: CASSSGLADHNEQFF
clone size: once; V gene: TRBV11-2; D gene: -; J gene: TRBJ2-1; CDR3 DNA: TGTGCCAGCAGCTTAAACAGGGACTACAATGAGCAGTTCTTC; CDR3 protein: CASSLNRDYNEQFF
clone size: -; V gene: TRBV27; D gene: -; J gene: TRBJ2-2; CDR3 DNA: TGTGCCAGCAGTTTCCCCCCCCGGCAGGGGATGGGGTATTTTACCGGGGAGCTGTTTTTT; CDR3 protein: CASSFPPRQGMGYFTGELFF
clone size: -; V gene: TRBV5-4; D gene: TRBD1; J gene: TRBJ2-5; CDR3 DNA: TGTGCCAGCAGCTTGACAGGGGTAGAGACCCAGTACTTC; CDR3 protein: CASSLTGVETQYF